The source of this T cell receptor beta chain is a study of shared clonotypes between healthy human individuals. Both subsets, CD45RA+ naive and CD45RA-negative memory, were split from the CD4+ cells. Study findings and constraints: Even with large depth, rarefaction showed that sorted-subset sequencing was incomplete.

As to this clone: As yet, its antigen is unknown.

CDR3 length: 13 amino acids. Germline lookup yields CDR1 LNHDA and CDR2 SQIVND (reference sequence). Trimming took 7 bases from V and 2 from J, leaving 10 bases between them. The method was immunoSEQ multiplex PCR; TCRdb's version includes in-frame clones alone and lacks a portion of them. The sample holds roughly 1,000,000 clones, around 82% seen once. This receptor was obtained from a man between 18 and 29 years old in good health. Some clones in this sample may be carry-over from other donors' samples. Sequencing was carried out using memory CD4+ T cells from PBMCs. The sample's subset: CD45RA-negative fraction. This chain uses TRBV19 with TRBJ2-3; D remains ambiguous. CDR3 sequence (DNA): TGTGCCAGTACTACCCGGGCCACAGATACGCAGTATTTT. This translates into CASTTRATDTQYF.